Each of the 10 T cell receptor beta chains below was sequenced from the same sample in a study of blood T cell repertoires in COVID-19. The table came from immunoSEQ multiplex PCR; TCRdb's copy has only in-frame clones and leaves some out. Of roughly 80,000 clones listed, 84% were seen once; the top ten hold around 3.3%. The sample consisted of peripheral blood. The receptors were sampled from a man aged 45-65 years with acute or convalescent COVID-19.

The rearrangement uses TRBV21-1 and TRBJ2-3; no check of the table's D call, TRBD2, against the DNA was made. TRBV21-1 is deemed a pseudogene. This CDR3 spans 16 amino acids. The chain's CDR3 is CASSNLTSENTDTQYF. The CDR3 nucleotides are TGTGCCAGCAGCAACTTAACTAGCGAAAACACAGATACGCAGTATTTT.

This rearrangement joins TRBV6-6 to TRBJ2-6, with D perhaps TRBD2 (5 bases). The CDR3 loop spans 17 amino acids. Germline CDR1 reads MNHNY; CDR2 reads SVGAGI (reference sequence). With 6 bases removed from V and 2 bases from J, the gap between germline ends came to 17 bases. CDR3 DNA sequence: TGTGCCAGCAGCCGAGGTCGGGGAGAGGCTGGGGCCAACGTCCTGACTTTC. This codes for CASSRGRGEAGANVLTF.

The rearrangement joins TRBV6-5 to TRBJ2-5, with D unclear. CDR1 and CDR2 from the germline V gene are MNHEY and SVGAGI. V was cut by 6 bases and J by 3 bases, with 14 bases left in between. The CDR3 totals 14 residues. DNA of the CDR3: TGTGCCAGCAGGGCTTGGCGGCGTGAAGAGACCCAGTACTTC. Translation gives CASRAWRREETQYF.

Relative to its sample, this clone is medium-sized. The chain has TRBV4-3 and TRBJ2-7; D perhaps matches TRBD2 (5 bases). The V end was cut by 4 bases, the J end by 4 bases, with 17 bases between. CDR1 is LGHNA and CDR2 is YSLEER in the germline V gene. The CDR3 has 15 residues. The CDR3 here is CASSPELARTYEQYF. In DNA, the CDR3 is TGCGCCAGCAGCCCAGAGTTAGCGAGGACTTACGAGCAGTACTTC.

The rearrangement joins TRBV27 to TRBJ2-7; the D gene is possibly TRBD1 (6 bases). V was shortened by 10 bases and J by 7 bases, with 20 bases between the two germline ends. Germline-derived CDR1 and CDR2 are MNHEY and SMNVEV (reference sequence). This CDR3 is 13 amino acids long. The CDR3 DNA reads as TGTGCCACCTCAAGGGACATCCTAGGTGAGCAGTACTTC. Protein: CATSRDILGEQYF.

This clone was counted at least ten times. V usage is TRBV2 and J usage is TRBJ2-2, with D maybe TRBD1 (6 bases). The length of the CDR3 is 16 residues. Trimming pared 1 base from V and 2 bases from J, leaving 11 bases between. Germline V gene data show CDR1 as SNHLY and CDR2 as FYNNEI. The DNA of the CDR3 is TGTGCCAGCAGTGAAGTGGCCGGGACAAACACCGGGGAGCTGTTTTTT. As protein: CASSEVAGTNTGELFF.

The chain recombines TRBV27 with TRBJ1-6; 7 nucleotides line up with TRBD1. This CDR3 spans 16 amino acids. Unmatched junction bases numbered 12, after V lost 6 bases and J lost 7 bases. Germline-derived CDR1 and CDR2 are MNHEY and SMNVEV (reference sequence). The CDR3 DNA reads TGTGCCAGCAGATCAATCCCGGGACAGTCGAATTCACCCCTCCACTTT. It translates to CASRSIPGQSNSPLHF.

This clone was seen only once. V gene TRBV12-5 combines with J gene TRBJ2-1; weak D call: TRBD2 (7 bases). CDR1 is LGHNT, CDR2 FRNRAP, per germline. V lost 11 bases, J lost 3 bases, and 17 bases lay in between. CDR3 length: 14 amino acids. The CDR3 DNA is TGTGCTTCGGGGGGACGGGACAACTACAATGAGCAGTTCTTC. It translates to CASGGRDNYNEQFF. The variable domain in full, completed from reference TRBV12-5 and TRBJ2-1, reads DARVTQTPRHKVTEMGQEVTMRCQPILGHNTVFWYRQTMMQGLELLAYFRNRAPLDDSGMPKDRFSAEMPDATLATLKIQPSEPRDSAVYFCASGGRDNYNEQFFGPGTRLTVL.

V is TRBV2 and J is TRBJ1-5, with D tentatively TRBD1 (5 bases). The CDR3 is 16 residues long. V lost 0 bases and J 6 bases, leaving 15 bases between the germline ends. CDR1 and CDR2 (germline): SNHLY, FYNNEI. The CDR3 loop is CASSEAVGARSQPQHF. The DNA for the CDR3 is TGTGCCAGCAGTGAAGCGGTAGGGGCGCGGAGTCAGCCCCAGCATTTT.

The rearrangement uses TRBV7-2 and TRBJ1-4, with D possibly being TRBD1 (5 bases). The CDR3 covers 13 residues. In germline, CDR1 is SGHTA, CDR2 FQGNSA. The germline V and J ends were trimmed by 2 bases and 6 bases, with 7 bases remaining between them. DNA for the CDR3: TGTGCCAGCAGCTTACGGGGGGATGAAAAACTGTTTTTT. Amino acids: CASSLRGDEKLFF.